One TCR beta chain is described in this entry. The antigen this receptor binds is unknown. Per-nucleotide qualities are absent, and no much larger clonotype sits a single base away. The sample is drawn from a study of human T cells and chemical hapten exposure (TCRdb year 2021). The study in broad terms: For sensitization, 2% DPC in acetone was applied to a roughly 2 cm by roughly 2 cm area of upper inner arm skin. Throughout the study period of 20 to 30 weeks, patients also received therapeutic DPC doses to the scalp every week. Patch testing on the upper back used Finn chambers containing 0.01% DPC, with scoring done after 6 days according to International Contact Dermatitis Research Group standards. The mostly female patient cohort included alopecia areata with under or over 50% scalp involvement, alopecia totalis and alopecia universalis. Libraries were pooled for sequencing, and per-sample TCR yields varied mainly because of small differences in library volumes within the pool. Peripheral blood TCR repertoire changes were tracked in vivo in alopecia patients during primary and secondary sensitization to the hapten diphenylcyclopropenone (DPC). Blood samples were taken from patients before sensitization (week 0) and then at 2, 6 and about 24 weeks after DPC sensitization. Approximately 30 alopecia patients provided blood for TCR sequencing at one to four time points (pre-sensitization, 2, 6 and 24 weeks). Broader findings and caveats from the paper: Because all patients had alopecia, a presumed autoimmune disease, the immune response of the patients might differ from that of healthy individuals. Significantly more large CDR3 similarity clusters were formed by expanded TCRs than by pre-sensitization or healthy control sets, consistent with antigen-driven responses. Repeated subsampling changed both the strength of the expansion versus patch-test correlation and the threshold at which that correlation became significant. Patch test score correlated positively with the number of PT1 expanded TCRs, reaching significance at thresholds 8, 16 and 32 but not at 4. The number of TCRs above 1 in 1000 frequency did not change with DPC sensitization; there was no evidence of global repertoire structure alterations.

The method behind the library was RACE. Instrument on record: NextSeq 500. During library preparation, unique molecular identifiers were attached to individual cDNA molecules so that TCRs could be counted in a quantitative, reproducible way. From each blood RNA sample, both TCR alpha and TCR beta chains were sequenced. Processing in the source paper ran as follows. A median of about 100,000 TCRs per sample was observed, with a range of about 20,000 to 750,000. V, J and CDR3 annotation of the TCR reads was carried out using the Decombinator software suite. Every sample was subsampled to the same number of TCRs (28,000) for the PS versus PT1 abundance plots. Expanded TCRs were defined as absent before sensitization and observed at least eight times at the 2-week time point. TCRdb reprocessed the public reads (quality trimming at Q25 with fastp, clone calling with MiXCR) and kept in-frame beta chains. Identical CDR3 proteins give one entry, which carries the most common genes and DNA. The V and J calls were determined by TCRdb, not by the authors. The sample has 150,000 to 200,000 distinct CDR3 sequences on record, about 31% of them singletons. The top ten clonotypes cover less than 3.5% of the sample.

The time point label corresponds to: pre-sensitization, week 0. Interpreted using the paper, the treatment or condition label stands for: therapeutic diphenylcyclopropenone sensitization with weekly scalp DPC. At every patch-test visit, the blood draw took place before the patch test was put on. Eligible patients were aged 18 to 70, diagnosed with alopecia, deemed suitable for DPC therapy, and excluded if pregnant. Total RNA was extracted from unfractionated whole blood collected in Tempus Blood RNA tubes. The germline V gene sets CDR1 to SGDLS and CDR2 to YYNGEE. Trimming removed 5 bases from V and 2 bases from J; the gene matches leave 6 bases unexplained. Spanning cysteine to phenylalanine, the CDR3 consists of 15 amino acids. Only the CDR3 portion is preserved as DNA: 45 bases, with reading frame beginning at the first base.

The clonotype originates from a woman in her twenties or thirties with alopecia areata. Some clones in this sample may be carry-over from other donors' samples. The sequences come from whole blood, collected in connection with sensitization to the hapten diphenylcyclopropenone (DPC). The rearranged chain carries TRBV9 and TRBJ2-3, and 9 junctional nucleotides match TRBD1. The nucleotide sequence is TGTGCCAGCAGTCCGGGACAGGGCTTCACAGATACGCAGTATTTT. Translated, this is CASSPGQGFTDTQYF.